The 9 T cell receptor beta chains in this list originate from one sample, sequenced in a study of CD8+CD57+ T cells in acquired aplastic anemia. The template used for profiling TCR beta VDJ and CDR3 was genomic DNA. TCRdb processed the reads anew with MiXCR; each CDR3 protein has one entry. The table shows under 350,000 distinct CDR3 sequences, with 56% occurring only once. Sequencing was done on patients that had shown CD8+CD57+ cell expansion by flow cytometry. Input material: sorted CD4+, CD8+, or CD8+CD57+ T cells (not recorded which) from PBMCs. The receptors were sampled from a human donor with aplastic anemia.

The V and J genes are TRBV10-3 and TRBJ2-1; TRBD2 matches 9 bases. This CDR3 region has 16 residues. V lost 4 bases to trimming and J lost 6 bases; unmatched junction nucleotides: 10. Germline CDR1 ENHRY, CDR2 SYGVKD. The CDR3 region has the DNA TGTGCCATCAGTGGACACGCTAGCGGGGAAGGCAATGAGCAGTTCTTC. Its translation is CAISGHASGEGNEQFF.

This sequence joins TRBV7-8 and TRBJ2-7; possibly TRBD1 or TRBD2 for D (5 bases each). The CDR3 spans 18 residues. The germline V gene has CDR1 SGHVS and CDR2 FQNEAQ. The V and J ends lost 4 bases and 1 base respectively, with 23 bases between them. The CDR3, as DNA: TGTGCCAGCAGCTCGTACCCTCTCCGGGACGGTGGTTCCTACGAGCAGTACTTC. Its translation: CASSSYPLRDGGSYEQYF.

At least ten counts were recorded for this clonotype. The rearrangement links TRBV2 to TRBJ1-3; D is possibly TRBD1 (5 bases). The CDR3 sequence is 15 residues long. Looked up from germline, CDR1 is SNHLY and CDR2 is FYNNEI. The V end lost 2 bases, the J end lost 3 bases, and 11 bases lay between the germline ends. The CDR3 loop is CASSEFRARGNTIYF. DNA of the CDR3: TGTGCCAGCAGTGAATTCAGGGCTCGTGGAAACACCATATATTTT.

CDR3 in amino acids: CASSGHGTGGRAFF. The CDR3 bases are TGTGCCAGCAGTGGACATGGGACAGGGGGTCGGGCTTTCTTT. The rearrangement joins TRBV12-3 or TRBV12-4 to TRBJ1-1; the match to TRBD1 covers 11 bases. Trimming removed 5 bases from V and 11 bases from J; junction bases left unmatched: 10. This CDR3 has 14 amino acids.

The chain is built from TRBV2 and TRBJ2-1, with 9 bases matching TRBD2. The J call may be faulty, since TRBJ2-5 better matches the DNA end. CDR3 length: 15 residues. Germline V gives CDR1 SNHLY, CDR2 FYNNEI. The CDR3 nucleotides read TGTGCCAGCACGCGGGCTAGCGGGATAGAAGAGACCCAGTACTTC. This sequence encodes CASTRASGIEETQYF.

CDR3 sequence (DNA): TGTGCCAGCAGTGAAGGCGGGGCAGGGATCAATCAGCCCCAGCATTTT. Protein sequence: CASSEGGAGINQPQHF. The V and J genes are TRBV25-1 and TRBJ1-5; a weak D match, TRBD1 (5 bases). Germline assignment: CDR1 MGHDK and CDR2 SYGVNS. V was cut by 2 bases and J by 3 bases, with 14 bases left in between. CDR3 length equals 16 residues.

This clonotype was recorded many times. The chain carries TRBV19 and TRBJ1-1, with 7 nucleotides matching TRBD1. Germline CDR1 reads LNHDA; CDR2 reads SQIVND (reference sequence). The CDR3 is 14 amino acids. Trimming took 9 bases from V and 7 from J; bases not matched to a gene: 14. The CDR3 is CASQPQGGAGEAFF. In DNA form, the CDR3 reads TGTGCCAGCCAGCCCCAAGGGGGCGCAGGTGAAGCTTTCTTT.

V is TRBV7-6 and J is TRBJ1-3, with D possibly matching TRBD1 (6 bases). V lost 1 base and J 0 bases, leaving 13 bases between the germline ends. Germline lookup yields CDR1 SGHVS and CDR2 FNYEAQ. The CDR3 loop spans 17 amino acids. The CDR3 reads CASSLGTAWDSGNTIYF. The DNA of the CDR3 is TGTGCCAGCAGCTTAGGGACAGCCTGGGACTCTGGAAACACCATATATTTT. Based on the CDR3 plus reference TRBV7-6 and TRBJ1-3, the full variable domain is GAGVSQSPRYKVTKRGQDVALRCDPISGHVSLYWYRQALGQGPEFLTYFNYEAQQDKSGLPNDRFSAERPEGSISTLTIQRTEQRDSAMYRCASSLGTAWDSGNTIYFGEGSWLTVV.

V gene TRBV29-1 combines with J gene TRBJ2-5; D might be TRBD2 (7 bases). Trimming removed 1 base from V and 4 bases from J, with 22 bases in between. CDR3 length equals 17 residues. Looked up from germline, CDR1 is SQVTM and CDR2 is ANQGSEA. As DNA, the CDR3 is TGCAGCGTTGAAGGGAGGGGAGGGGGGATCGGGGCAGAGACCCAGTACTTC. It codes for CSVEGRGGGIGAETQYF.